This section outlines one TCR beta chain sequence together with its context. Antigen: not known. Extraction and reverse transcription of RNA yielded cDNA as the sequencing template. Assay used: immunoSEQ multiplex PCR; TCRdb lists only in-frame clones, some missing. The sample gives 90,000 to 100,000 clones, roughly two fifths of which show up once; about 1.5% is in the top ten. The entry originates in a study of CD8+ T cells in alopecia areata. Study in general: In an open-label trial, patients got 5 to 10 mg tofacitinib twice daily. Findings of the study overall: Higher clonality was seen in lesional scalp than in normal scalp, especially in alopecia totalis/universalis.

Sample: CD4+ T cells sorted from blood. The source is a human donor with alopecia areata.

The CDR3 DNA is TGTGCCTGGACCCACTTCCTTGACAGGGGGCACACCGGGGAGCTGTTTTTT. Residues: CAWTHFLDRGHTGELFF. This sequence joins TRBV30 and TRBJ2-2, with TRBD1 matching 10 bases. The germline V gene has CDR1 GTSNPN and CDR2 SVGIG (reference sequence). Trimming took 4 bases from V and 3 from J; bases not matched to a gene: 11. The CDR3 has 17 amino acids.